The rows below give T cell receptor beta chains drawn from one sample of a study of a mutant IDH1 vaccine in newly diagnosed glioma. The antigens for these receptors are not known. Profiling relied on immunoSEQ multiplex PCR, and the TCRdb table lists in-frame clones only, not all of them. The repertoire holds approximately 61,000 clones, with around 80% as singletons. This sample comprised PBMCs, obtained from a glioma patient whose treatment included an IDH1 peptide vaccine. Source of these receptors: a man aged 45-65 years with glioma. Both conserved end residues are part of each CDR3. The D gene is left open where the match is weak. The size of a clone is reported for some rows only, either as once, few or many, or as a class for expanded clones.

TRBD2	TRBJ2-3	TRBV7-2	.	CASSSRIMRELADTQYF	TGTGCCAGCAGCTCCCGAATTATGCGGGAGTTGGCAGATACGCAGTATTTT
.	TRBJ1-5	TRBV28	once	CASSRTAGVYQPQHF	TGTGCCAGCAGCAGGACAGCGGGGGTATATCAGCCCCAGCATTTT
.	TRBJ2-5	TRBV5-1	once	CASSDSGETQYF	TGCGCCAGCAGCGATTCAGGGGAGACCCAGTACTTC
.	TRBJ2-2	TRBV18	.	CASSPGRADTGELFF	TGTGCCAGCTCACCGGGCCGTGCGGACACCGGGGAGCTGTTTTTT
.	TRBJ2-5	TRBV6-5	once	CASSYDGPSDGETQYF	TGTGCCAGCAGTTACGACGGGCCTTCGGATGGGGAGACCCAGTACTTC
.	TRBJ2-1	TRBV9	few	CASSVGYNEQFF	TGTGCCAGCAGCGTAGGTTACAATGAGCAGTTCTTC
.	TRBJ2-5	TRBV10-3	.	CATASEETQYF	TGTGCCACCGCTAGCGAAGAGACCCAGTACTTC
.	TRBJ1-1	TRBV4-1	few	CASSQGGAGEAFF	TGCGCCAGCAGCCAAGGGGGTGCGGGTGAAGCTTTCTTT
.	TRBJ2-1	TRBV29-1	once	CSVEGGAGSEQFF	TGCAGCGTTGAAGGTGGGGCGGGTAGCGAGCAGTTCTTC
TRBD1	TRBJ2-7	TRBV5-1	.	CASSWGQGDGSYEQYF	TGCGCCAGCAGCTGGGGACAGGGTGATGGATCGTACGAGCAGTACTTC
TRBD2	TRBJ2-7	TRBV7-2	.	CASSPQMRGVSYEQYF	TGTGCCAGCAGCCCCCAAATGCGGGGGGTCTCCTACGAGCAGTACTTC
TRBD2	TRBJ2-5	TRBV2	.	CASSREGGETQYF	TGTGCCAGCAGCAGGGAGGGAGGAGAGACCCAGTACTTC
.	TRBJ1-5	TRBV2	.	CASRGQLSNQPQHF	TGTGCCAGCAGGGGTCAACTTAGCAATCAGCCCCAGCATTTT
TRBD1	TRBJ1-3	TRBV6-5	.	CASSYRTGLRNTIYF	TGTGCCAGCAGTTACAGGACAGGGCTAAGAAACACCATATATTTT